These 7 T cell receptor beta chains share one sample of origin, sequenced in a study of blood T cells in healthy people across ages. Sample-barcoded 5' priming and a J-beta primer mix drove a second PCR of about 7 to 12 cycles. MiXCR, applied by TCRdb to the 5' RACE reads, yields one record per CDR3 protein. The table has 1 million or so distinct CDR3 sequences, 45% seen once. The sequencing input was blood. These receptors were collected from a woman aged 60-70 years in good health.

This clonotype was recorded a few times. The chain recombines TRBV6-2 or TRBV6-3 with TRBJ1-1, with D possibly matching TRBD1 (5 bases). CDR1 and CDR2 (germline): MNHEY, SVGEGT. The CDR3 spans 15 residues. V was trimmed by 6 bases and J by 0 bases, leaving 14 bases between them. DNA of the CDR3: TGTGCCAGCAGACACTCGGGGGGTCTGAACACTGAAGCTTTCTTT. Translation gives CASRHSGGLNTEAFF.

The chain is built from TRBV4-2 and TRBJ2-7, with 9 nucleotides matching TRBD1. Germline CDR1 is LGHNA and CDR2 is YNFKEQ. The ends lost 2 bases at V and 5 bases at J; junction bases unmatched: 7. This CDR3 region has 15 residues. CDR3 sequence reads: CASSQPGGTGNEQYF. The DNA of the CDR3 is TGTGCCAGCAGCCAACCAGGTGGGACAGGGAACGAGCAGTACTTC.

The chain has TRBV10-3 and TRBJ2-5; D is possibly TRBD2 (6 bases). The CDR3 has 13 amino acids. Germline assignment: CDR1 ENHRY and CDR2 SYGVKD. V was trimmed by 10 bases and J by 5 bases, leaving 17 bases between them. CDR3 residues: CATRQGSGETQYF. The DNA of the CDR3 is TGTGCCACACGACAAGGGAGCGGGGAGACCCAGTACTTC.

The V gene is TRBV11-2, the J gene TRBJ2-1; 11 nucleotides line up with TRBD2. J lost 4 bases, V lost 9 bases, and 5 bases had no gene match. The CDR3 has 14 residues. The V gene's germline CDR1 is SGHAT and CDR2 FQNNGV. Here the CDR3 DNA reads TGTGCCAGTGGCTGGACTAGCGGGTACAATGAGCAGTTCTTC. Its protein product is CASGWTSGYNEQFF. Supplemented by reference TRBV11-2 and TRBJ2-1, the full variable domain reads EAGVAQSPRYKIIEKRQSVAFWCNPISGHATLYWYQQILGQGPKLLIQFQNNGVVDDSQLPKDRFSAERLKGVDSTLKIQPAKLEDSAVYLCASGWTSGYNEQFFGPGTRLTVL.

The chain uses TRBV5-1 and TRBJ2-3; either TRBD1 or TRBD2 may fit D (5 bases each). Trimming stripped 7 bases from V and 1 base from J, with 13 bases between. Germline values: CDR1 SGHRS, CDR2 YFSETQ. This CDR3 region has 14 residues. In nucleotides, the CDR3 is TGCGCCAGCGGATTGAGGGACCGCACAGATACGCAGTATTTT. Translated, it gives CASGLRDRTDTQYF.

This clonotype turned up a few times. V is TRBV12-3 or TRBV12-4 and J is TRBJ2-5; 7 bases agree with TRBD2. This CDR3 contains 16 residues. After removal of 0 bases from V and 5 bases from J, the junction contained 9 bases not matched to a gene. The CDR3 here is CASSLAGGLGLETQYF. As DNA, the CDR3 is TGTGCCAGCAGTTTAGCGGGAGGGCTGGGGTTGGAGACCCAGTACTTC.

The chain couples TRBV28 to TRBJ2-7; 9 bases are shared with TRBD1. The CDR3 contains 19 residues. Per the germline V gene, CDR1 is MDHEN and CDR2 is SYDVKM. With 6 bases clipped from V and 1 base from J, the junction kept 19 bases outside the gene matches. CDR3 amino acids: CASRPDLTGGKIYSYEQYF. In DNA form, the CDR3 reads TGTGCCAGCAGGCCCGACTTGACAGGGGGGAAGATTTATTCCTACGAGCAGTACTTC.